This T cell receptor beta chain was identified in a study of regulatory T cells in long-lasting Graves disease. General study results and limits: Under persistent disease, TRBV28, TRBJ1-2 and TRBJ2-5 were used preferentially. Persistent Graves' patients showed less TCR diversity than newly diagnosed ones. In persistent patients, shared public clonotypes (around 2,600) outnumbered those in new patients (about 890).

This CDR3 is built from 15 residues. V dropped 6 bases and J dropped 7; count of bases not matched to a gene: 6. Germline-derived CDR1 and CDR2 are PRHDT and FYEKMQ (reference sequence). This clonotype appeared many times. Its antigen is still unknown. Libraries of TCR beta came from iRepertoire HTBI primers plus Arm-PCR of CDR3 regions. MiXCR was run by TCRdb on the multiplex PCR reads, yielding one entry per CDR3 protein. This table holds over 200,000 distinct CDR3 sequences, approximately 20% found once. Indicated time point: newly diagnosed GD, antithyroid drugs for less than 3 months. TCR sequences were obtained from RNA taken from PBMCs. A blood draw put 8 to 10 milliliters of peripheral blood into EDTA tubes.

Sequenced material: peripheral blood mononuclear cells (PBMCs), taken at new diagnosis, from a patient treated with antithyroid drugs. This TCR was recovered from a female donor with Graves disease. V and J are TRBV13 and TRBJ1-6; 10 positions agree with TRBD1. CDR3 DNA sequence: TGTGCCAGCAGTCTACGGGACAGGGGAAATTCACCCCTCCACTTT. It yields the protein CASSLRDRGNSPLHF. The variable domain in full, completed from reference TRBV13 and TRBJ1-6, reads AAGVIQSPRHLIKEKRETATLKCYPIPRHDTVYWYQQGPGQDPQFLISFYEKMQSDKGSIPDRFSAQQFSDYHSELNMSSLELGDSALYFCASSLRDRGNSPLHFGNGTRLTVT.